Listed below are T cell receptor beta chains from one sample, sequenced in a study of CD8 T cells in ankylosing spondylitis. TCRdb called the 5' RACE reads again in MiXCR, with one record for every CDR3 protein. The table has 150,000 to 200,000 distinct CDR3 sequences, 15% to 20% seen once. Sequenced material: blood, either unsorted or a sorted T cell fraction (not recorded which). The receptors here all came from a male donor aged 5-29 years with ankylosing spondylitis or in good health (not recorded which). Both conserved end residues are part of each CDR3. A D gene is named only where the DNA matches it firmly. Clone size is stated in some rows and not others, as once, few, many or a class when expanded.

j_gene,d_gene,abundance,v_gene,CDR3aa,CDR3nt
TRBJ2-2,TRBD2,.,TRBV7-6,CAETGLADTGELFF,TGTGCCGAAACGGGACTAGCAGACACCGGGGAGCTGTTTTTT
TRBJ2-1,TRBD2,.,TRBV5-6,CVSSLGVGTSGRAGYNEQFF,TGTGTCAGCAGCTTGGGTGTCGGGACTAGCGGGAGGGCCGGGTACAATGAGCAGTTCTTC
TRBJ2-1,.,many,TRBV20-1,CSAEDSTEQFF,TGCAGTGCGGAAGACTCCACTGAGCAGTTCTTC
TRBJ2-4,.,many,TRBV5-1,CASSLGQRAKNIQYF,TGCGCCAGCAGCTTGGGACAGCGGGCCAAAAACATTCAGTACTTC
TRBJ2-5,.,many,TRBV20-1,CSARGTPQETQYF,TGCAGTGCTAGAGGAACCCCGCAAGAGACCCAGTACTTC
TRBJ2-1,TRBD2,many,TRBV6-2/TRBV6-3,CASRYLGLAGEQFF,TGTGCCAGCAGATACCTAGGACTAGCTGGTGAGCAGTTCTTC
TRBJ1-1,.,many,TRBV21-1,CASRKTENTEAFF,TGTGCCAGCAGGAAGACAGAGAACACTGAAGCTTTCTTT
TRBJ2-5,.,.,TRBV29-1,CSVEEGGGGLETQYF,TGCAGCGTTGAAGAAGGGGGGGGAGGATTAGAGACCCAGTACTTC
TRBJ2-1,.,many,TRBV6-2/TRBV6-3,CASTHDGISYNEQFF,TGTGCCAGCACCCACGATGGTATTTCCTACAATGAGCAGTTCTTC
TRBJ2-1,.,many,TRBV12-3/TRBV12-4,CASSLARAGEQFF,TGTGCCAGCAGTTTAGCGCGAGCAGGCGAGCAGTTCTTC
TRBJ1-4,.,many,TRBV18,CASSRRPGRDEKLFF,TGTGCCAGCTCACGGCGCCCAGGGAGGGATGAAAAACTGTTTTTT
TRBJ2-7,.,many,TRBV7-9,CASSLGWDEQYF,TGTGCCAGCAGCTTAGGTTGGGACGAGCAGTACTTC
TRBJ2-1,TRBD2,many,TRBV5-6,CASILAGVYNEQFF,TGTGCCAGCATACTAGCGGGAGTTTATAATGAGCAGTTCTTC
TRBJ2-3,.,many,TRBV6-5,CASGSYSLGTDTQYF,TGTGCCAGCGGGAGTTACAGTCTAGGGACAGATACGCAGTATTTT
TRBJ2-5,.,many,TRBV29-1,CSVVPGQANPKTQYF,TGCAGCGTTGTTCCAGGGCAGGCTAATCCGAAGACCCAGTACTTC
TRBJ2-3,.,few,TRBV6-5,CASSYGGTDTQYF,TGTGCCAGCAGTTACGGGGGGACAGATACGCAGTATTTT
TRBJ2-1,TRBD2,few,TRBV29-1,CSVEGTSGKVNEQFF,TGCAGCGTTGAGGGAACTAGCGGGAAAGTTAATGAGCAGTTCTTC
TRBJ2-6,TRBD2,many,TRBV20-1,CSAAAGGSSGANVLTF,TGCAGTGCTGCAGCGGGAGGGAGCTCTGGGGCCAACGTCCTGACTTTC
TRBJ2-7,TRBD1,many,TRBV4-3,CASSRGKDRGFDEQYF,TGCGCCAGCAGCCGAGGGAAGGACAGGGGTTTCGACGAGCAGTACTTC
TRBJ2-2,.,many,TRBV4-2,CASSQERRGELFF,TGTGCCAGCAGCCAAGAGAGAAGGGGGGAGCTGTTTTTT